The 8 T cell receptor beta chains in this list originate from one sample, sequenced in a study of regulatory T cells in long-lasting Graves disease. The TCR beta library used iRepertoire HTBI primers with Arm-PCR amplification of CDR3. One entry per CDR3 protein results from TCRdb running MiXCR on the multiplex PCR reads. The table has approximately 400,000 distinct CDR3 sequences, 15% seen once. Noted time point: newly diagnosed GD, antithyroid drugs for less than 3 months. Isolated PBMC RNA provided the starting material for the TCR library. These records were also assigned to another study, of T cells in Graves' hyperthyroidism and ophthalmopathy.

The sample was peripheral blood mononuclear cells (PBMCs), taken at new diagnosis, from a patient treated with antithyroid drugs. These receptors were taken from a woman aged 40-49 years with Graves disease.

The J gene is TRBJ2-3, the V gene TRBV7-8; D ambiguous. V dropped 2 bases and J dropped 1 base, with 7 bases sitting between them. Per germline, CDR1 SGHVS and CDR2 FQNEAQ. This CDR3 has 14 amino acids. This chain's CDR3 is CASSLQSGTDTQYF. DNA of the CDR3: TGTGCCAGCAGCTTACAAAGTGGCACAGATACGCAGTATTTT.

This clonotype appeared many times. This chain uses TRBV27 with TRBJ2-2; D may be TRBD1 (6 bases). There are 14 residues in the CDR3. CDR1 is MNHEY and CDR2 is SMNVEV in the germline V gene (reference sequence). With 5 bases removed from V and 3 bases from J, the gap between germline ends came to 10 bases. CDR3 in DNA: TGTGCCAGCAGTCCAAACAGGGACACCGGGGAGCTGTTTTTT. It encodes CASSPNRDTGELFF.

The table lists this clonotype with a few counts. In DNA form, the CDR3 reads TGTGCCAGCAGTGAATATAGGGGCCCTAGCAATCAGCCCCAGCATTTT. This gives the protein CASSEYRGPSNQPQHF. The genes are TRBV6-2 or TRBV6-3 and TRBJ1-5; a possible D gene is TRBD1 (5 bases). The CDR3 extends over 16 amino acids. V gave up 5 bases and J gave up 0 bases, with 14 bases separating them. Germline V lookup: CDR1 MNHEY, CDR2 SVGEGT.

Ten or more counts support this clonotype. The CDR3 region has the DNA TGTGCCAGCACCGAAGGGAACTACGAGCAGTACTTC. Its protein is CASTEGNYEQYF. This rearrangement joins TRBV2 to TRBJ2-7; no definite D call. Germline CDR1 reads SNHLY; CDR2 reads FYNNEI. This CDR3 region has 12 residues. V dropped 7 bases and J dropped 3 bases, with 10 bases sitting between them.

The genes are TRBV3-1 and TRBJ2-1, with 13 bases identical to TRBD2. Looked up from germline, CDR1 is LGHDT and CDR2 is YNNKEL (reference sequence). The CDR3 runs to 21 residues. The V and J ends lost 5 bases and 0 bases, in that order; junction bases with no gene match: 16. CDR3 protein: CASSSRSRGLAGFHSYNEQFF. CDR3 in DNA: TGTGCCAGCAGCTCAAGATCAAGGGGACTAGCGGGGTTCCACTCCTACAATGAGCAGTTCTTC.

This sequence joins TRBV7-2 and TRBJ1-3, with D tentatively TRBD1 (6 bases). The CDR3 runs 17 residues. V lost 4 bases and J 1 base, leaving 17 bases between the germline ends. Germline assignment: CDR1 SGHTA and CDR2 FQGNSA. The CDR3 nucleotides are TGTGCCAGCAGCTCACAACAGGGCTCGGCGTCTGGAAACACCATATATTTT. Protein: CASSSQQGSASGNTIYF.

This clonotype was counted at least ten times. The chain has TRBV27 and TRBJ2-7; 8 nucleotides agree with TRBD1. CDR3 length: 14 residues. The V gene end was trimmed by 2 bases and the J gene end by 7 bases; junction bases not matched to a gene: 7. Germline CDR1 is MNHEY and CDR2 is SMNVEV (reference sequence). The CDR3 reads CASSLGTGVLEQYF. Here the CDR3 DNA reads TGTGCCAGCAGTTTAGGGACAGGAGTGTTGGAGCAGTACTTC.

As concerns this clonotype: This may stem from a read error, because a much larger clone lies one nucleotide away. V gene TRBV30 combines with J gene TRBJ2-5; D is unresolved. The CDR3 has 11 amino acids. CDR1 and CDR2 from the germline V gene are GTSNPN and SVGIG (reference sequence). V lost 5 bases to trimming and J lost 1 base, with 5 bases between them. CDR3: CAWGLQETQYF. CDR3 DNA sequence: TGTGCCTGGGGTCTCCAAGAGACCCAGTACTTC. The full variable domain, its missing parts supplied by reference TRBV30 and TRBJ2-5, is SQTIHQWPATLVQPVGSPLSLECTVEGTSNPNLYWYRQAAGRGLQLLFYSVGIGQISSEVPQNLSASRPQDRQFILSSKKLLLSDSGFYLCAWGLQETQYFGPGTRLLVL.